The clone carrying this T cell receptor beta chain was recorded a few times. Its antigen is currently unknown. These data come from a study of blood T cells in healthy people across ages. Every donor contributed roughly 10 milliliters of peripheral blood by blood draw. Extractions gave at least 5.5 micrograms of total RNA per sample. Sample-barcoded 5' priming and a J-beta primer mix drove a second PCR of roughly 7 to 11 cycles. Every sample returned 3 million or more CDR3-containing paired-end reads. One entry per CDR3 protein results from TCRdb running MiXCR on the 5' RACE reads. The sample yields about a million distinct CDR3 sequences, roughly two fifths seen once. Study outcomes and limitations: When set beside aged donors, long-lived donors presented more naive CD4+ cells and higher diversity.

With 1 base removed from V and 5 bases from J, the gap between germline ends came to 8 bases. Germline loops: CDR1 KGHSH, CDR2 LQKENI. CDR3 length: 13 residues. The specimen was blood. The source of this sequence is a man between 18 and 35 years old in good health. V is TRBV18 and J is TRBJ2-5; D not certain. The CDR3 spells CASSPLGMETQYF. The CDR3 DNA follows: TGTGCCAGCTCACCACTAGGGATGGAGACCCAGTACTTC.